The next 5 T cell receptor beta chains were all read from a single sample in a study of shared clonotypes between healthy human individuals. Libraries were prepared by immunoSEQ multiplex PCR; TCRdb keeps only in-frame clonotypes and omits some of them. The sample records about half a million clones, over 70% being singletons. What was sequenced was PBMCs. The receptors here all came from a woman aged 40-49 years in good health. Some clones in this sample may be carry-over from other donors' samples.

As regards this clone: This may arise from a read error, as a much more abundant clone is one base away. This chain uses TRBV6-1 with TRBJ2-1; 7 bases fit TRBD2. The CDR3 loop spans 16 amino acids. The germline V gene has CDR1 MNHNS and CDR2 SASEGT. The CDR3 region is CTSSDWGAGNKNEQFF. As DNA, the CDR3 is TGTACCAGCAGTGATTGGGGAGCGGGAAATAAAAATGAGCAGTTCTTC.

The chain links TRBV19 to TRBJ2-7, with unresolved D. V gave up 5 bases and J gave up 3 bases, with 14 bases separating them. The CDR3 has 14 amino acids. The germline V gene has CDR1 LNHDA and CDR2 SQIVND (reference sequence). CDR3 DNA: TGTGCCAGTAGTCCCACGTCGGATCGCTACGAGCAGTACTTC. Translating it yields CASSPTSDRYEQYF.

As to this clone: It differs at one base from a far larger clone, so likely a read error. CDR3 in DNA: TGTGCCAGCAGTTACTCGTTTTGGTGGCACTACGAGCAGTACTTC. Its translation is CASSYSFWWHYEQYF. V usage is TRBV6-5 and J usage is TRBJ2-5, with D uncertain. The DNA end is a closer match to TRBJ2-7, so the J assignment may be wrong. CDR3 length equals 15 residues. Germline loops: CDR1 MNHEY, CDR2 SVGAGI.

Concerning this clone itself: A read error is likely here: a far larger clone is one base away. The rearrangement joins TRBV27 to TRBJ2-6, with a weak D call TRBD2 (5 bases). V was shortened by 6 bases and J by 5 bases, with 14 bases between the two germline ends. CDR3 length equals 15 residues. Germline CDR1 is MNHEY and CDR2 is SMNVEV (reference sequence). The CDR3 protein is CASRRPGSRANVLTF. Here the CDR3 DNA reads TGTGCCAGCAGACGCCCGGGGTCTAGGGCCAACGTCCTGACTTTC.

The rearrangement links TRBV27 to TRBJ1-4; weak D call: TRBD1 (5 bases). Per the germline V gene, CDR1 is MNHEY and CDR2 is SMNVEV (reference sequence). The CDR3 is 16 amino acids. The germline V and J ends were trimmed by 8 bases and 8 bases, with 24 bases remaining between them. The CDR3 region is CASSGVGAGLEEKLFF. CDR3 nucleotide sequence: TGTGCCAGCTCGGGGGTAGGGGCAGGGTTGGAGGAAAAACTGTTTTTT.